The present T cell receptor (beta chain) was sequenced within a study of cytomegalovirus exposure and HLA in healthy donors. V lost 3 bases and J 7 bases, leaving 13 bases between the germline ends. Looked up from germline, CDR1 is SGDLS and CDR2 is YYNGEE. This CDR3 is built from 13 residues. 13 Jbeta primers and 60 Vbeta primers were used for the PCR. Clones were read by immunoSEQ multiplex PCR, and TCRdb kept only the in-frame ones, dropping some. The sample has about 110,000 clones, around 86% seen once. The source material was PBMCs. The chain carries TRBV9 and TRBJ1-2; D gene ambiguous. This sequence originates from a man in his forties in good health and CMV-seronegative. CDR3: CASSARPGSGYTF. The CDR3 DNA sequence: TGTGCCAGCAGCGCCAGGCCTGGGAGTGGCTACACCTTC.